What follows are 19 T cell receptor beta chains derived from one specimen sequenced in a study of cytotoxic CD8 clonotypes in ibrutinib-treated CLL. Method: immunoSEQ multiplex PCR; TCRdb's copy keeps in-frame clones and lacks some. The sample records roughly 330,000 clones, roughly 71% being singletons. The sample was PBMCs, taken after 36 months of ibrutinib treatment. All receptors come from a human donor with chronic lymphocytic leukemia.

CDR3: CASSGTTDQPQHF. In DNA, the CDR3 is TGTGCCAGCAGCGGGACAACGGATCAGCCCCAGCATTTT. The rearrangement joins TRBV9 to TRBJ1-5; the D gene is possibly TRBD1 (5 bases). V shed 3 bases and J shed 5 bases, with 9 bases lying between them. The CDR3 is 13 amino acids. Per germline, CDR1 SGDLS and CDR2 YYNGEE.

The chain couples TRBV7-9 to TRBJ2-7; D gene unclear. This CDR3 region has 14 residues. Germline assignment: CDR1 SEHNR and CDR2 FQNEAQ (reference sequence). V was trimmed by 5 bases and J by 2 bases, leaving 13 bases between them. CDR3 in amino acids: CASSPGPSPYEQYF. CDR3 bases: TGTGCCAGCAGCCCAGGACCGAGCCCCTACGAGCAGTACTTC.

The V and J genes are TRBV5-4 and TRBJ2-5; possibly TRBD1 for D (6 bases). V lost 5 bases to trimming and J lost 4 bases, with 18 bases between them. The CDR3 spans 15 residues. The germline V gene encodes CDR1 SGHNT and CDR2 YYREEE (reference sequence). The CDR3 sequence is CASSTDRSESETQYF. The CDR3 nucleotides are TGTGCCAGCAGTACTGACAGGTCAGAGTCAGAGACCCAGTACTTC.

The chain is built from TRBV25-1 and TRBJ2-7, with a tentative D call TRBD2 (6 bases). This CDR3 has 16 amino acids. V was trimmed by 3 bases and J by 6 bases, leaving 21 bases between them. Per the germline V gene, CDR1 is MGHDK and CDR2 is SYGVNS. The CDR3 loop reads CASSDSGLLWGSEQYF. Written as DNA, the CDR3 is TGTGCCAGCAGTGACTCGGGACTCCTCTGGGGATCCGAGCAGTACTTC.

The rearrangement joins TRBV29-1 to TRBJ2-7; TRBD1 is a possible D gene (6 bases). Germline CDR1 SQVTM, CDR2 ANQGSEA. V shed 6 bases and J shed 0 bases, with 12 bases lying between them. This CDR3 is built from 13 residues. The DNA of the CDR3 is TGCAGCGTAGGACAGTCCTTCTCCTACGAGCAGTACTTC. It codes for CSVGQSFSYEQYF.

V gene TRBV7-9 combines with J gene TRBJ2-1; TRBD1 might be the D (5 bases). The germline V and J ends were trimmed by 3 bases and 7 bases, with 7 bases remaining between them. Germline V gene lookup returns CDR1 SEHNR and CDR2 FQNEAQ (reference sequence). The CDR3 runs 12 residues. The CDR3 protein is CASSFRVNEQFF. The DNA for the CDR3 is TGTGCCAGCAGCTTCAGGGTGAATGAGCAGTTCTTC.

This sequence joins TRBV28 and TRBJ2-7, with 8 bases that match TRBD1. The CDR3 covers 14 residues. Germline values: CDR1 MDHEN, CDR2 SYDVKM. Losses at the gene ends were 6 bases for V and 2 bases for J; bases not matched to a gene: 6. CDR3 nucleotides: TGTGCCAGCAGCGAGACAGGGGTGACCTACGAGCAGTACTTC. It specifies CASSETGVTYEQYF.

This clone was recorded a few times. The genes are TRBV10-3 and TRBJ2-5; 16 bases are shared with TRBD2. V was clipped by 6 bases and J by 0 bases; unmatched bases: 4. The CDR3 has 17 residues. Germline assignment: CDR1 ENHRY and CDR2 SYGVKD. CDR3 residues: CAISPGLAGGNQETQYF. In nucleotides, the CDR3 is TGTGCCATCAGCCCGGGACTAGCGGGGGGGAACCAAGAGACCCAGTACTTC.

V and J are TRBV9 and TRBJ2-3; D uncertain. This CDR3 comprises 16 residues. V lost 0 bases and J lost 0, with 11 bases in between. Germline V gives CDR1 SGDLS, CDR2 YYNGEE. The CDR3 sequence is CASSVGPHASTDTQYF. In DNA form, the CDR3 reads TGTGCCAGCAGCGTAGGGCCTCATGCTAGCACAGATACGCAGTATTTT. Full variable domain (rest looked up from reference TRBV9 and TRBJ2-3): DSGVTQTPKHLITATGQRVTLRCSPRSGDLSVYWYQQSLDQGLQFLIQYYNGEERAKGNILERFSAQQFPDLHSELNLSSLELGDSALYFCASSVGPHASTDTQYFGPGTRLTVL.

This clone has a handful of counts. The chain links TRBV9 to TRBJ2-2; D perhaps matches TRBD2 (5 bases). This CDR3 comprises 12 residues. The V end was cut by 6 bases, the J end by 4 bases, with 7 bases between. Germline CDR1 reads SGDLS; CDR2 reads YYNGEE. The CDR3 nucleotides are TGTGCCAGCAAGGCGGGCACCGGGGAGCTGTTTTTT. Translating it yields CASKAGTGELFF.

The gene calls are TRBV29-1 and TRBJ2-7, with 7 bases matching TRBD2. Germline V lookup: CDR1 SQVTM, CDR2 ANQGSEA. This CDR3 is 14 amino acids long. The V segment lost 2 bases and the J segment 0 bases; nucleotides outside the gene matches: 4. The CDR3 spells CSVELAASSYEQYF. CDR3 coding DNA: TGCAGCGTTGAACTAGCGGCGAGCTCCTACGAGCAGTACTTC.

V and J are TRBV9 and TRBJ1-1; D is ambiguous. Looked up from germline, CDR1 is SGDLS and CDR2 is YYNGEE. CDR3 length equals 18 residues. The V end was cut by 0 bases, the J end by 3 bases, with 21 bases between. CDR3 region: CASSVDPFGGYADTEAFF. CDR3 nucleotide sequence: TGTGCCAGCAGCGTAGACCCATTTGGTGGGTACGCGGACACTGAAGCTTTCTTT. Full variable domain (missing parts from reference TRBV9 and TRBJ1-1): DSGVTQTPKHLITATGQRVTLRCSPRSGDLSVYWYQQSLDQGLQFLIQYYNGEERAKGNILERFSAQQFPDLHSELNLSSLELGDSALYFCASSVDPFGGYADTEAFFGQGTRLTVV.

This clone appeared a single time. The chain couples TRBV5-1 to TRBJ2-3; D is unclear. The CDR3 contains 15 residues. V lost 1 base and J 2 bases, leaving 11 bases between the germline ends. Germline V gives CDR1 SGHRS, CDR2 YFSETQ. The CDR3 protein is CASSLPQAYTDTQYF. The DNA for the CDR3 is TGCGCCAGCAGCTTGCCGCAGGCGTACACAGATACGCAGTATTTT.

This chain links TRBV15 with TRBJ1-5, with D perhaps matching TRBD1 (5 bases). The CDR3 extends over 18 amino acids. Germline loops: CDR1 LNHNV, CDR2 YYDKDF (reference sequence). The V end was cut by 0 bases, the J end by 3 bases, with 18 bases between. DNA for the CDR3: TGTGCCACCAGCAGAGAGCTTGGTTTGGGGGTTCTCAATCAGCCCCAGCATTTT. Its protein is CATSRELGLGVLNQPQHF.

V gene TRBV7-9 combines with J gene TRBJ2-5; 8 bases match TRBD2. V lost 3 bases and J lost 2; bases outside the gene matches: 8. Germline assignment: CDR1 SEHNR and CDR2 FQNEAQ (reference sequence). The CDR3 is made up of 16 amino acids. In DNA form, the CDR3 reads TGTGCCAGCAGCTTCCGGCGACTAGCGCTACAAGAGACCCAGTACTTC. Protein sequence: CASSFRRLALQETQYF. Full variable domain (outside the CDR3, taken from reference TRBV7-9 and TRBJ2-5): DTGVSQNPRHKITKRGQNVTFRCDPISEHNRLYWYRQTLGQGPEFLTYFQNEAQLEKSRLLSDRFSAERPKGSFSTLEIQRTEQGDSAMYLCASSFRRLALQETQYFGPGTRLLVL.

This sequence joins TRBV7-8 and TRBJ2-1; TRBD2 agrees at 9 bases. J lost 1 base, V lost 0 bases, and 4 bases had no gene match. Germline CDR1 and CDR2: SGHVS and FQNEAQ. The CDR3 has 17 residues. CDR3 residues: CASSLAESGRSYNEQFF. DNA for the CDR3: TGTGCCAGCAGCTTAGCGGAGAGCGGGAGGTCCTACAATGAGCAGTTCTTC. Drawing the rest from reference TRBV7-8 and TRBJ2-1, the complete variable domain is GAGVSQSPRYKVAKRGQDVALRCDPISGHVSLFWYQQALGQGPEFLTYFQNEAQLDKSGLPSDRFFAERPEGSVSTLKIQRTQQEDSAVYLCASSLAESGRSYNEQFFGPGTRLTVL.

This sequence joins TRBV29-1 and TRBJ2-7; D possibly corresponds to TRBD2 (6 bases). V was trimmed by 7 bases and J by 2 bases, leaving 18 bases between them. The CDR3 sequence is 14 residues long. Germline CDR1 SQVTM, CDR2 ANQGSEA. CDR3 coding DNA: TGCAGCGGGTCCCCCGGGACTTTCCCCTACGAGCAGTACTTC. Translating gives CSGSPGTFPYEQYF.

This clone was counted between two and nine times. This chain uses TRBV7-2 with TRBJ1-2, with D tentatively TRBD1 (6 bases). The CDR3 consists of 11 residues. Per germline, CDR1 SGHTA and CDR2 FQGNSA. Trimming stripped 4 bases from V and 8 bases from J, with 8 bases between. CDR3 bases: TGTGCCAGCAGCTGGGGGCCCGGCTACACCTTC. This encodes CASSWGPGYTF.

This clone was recorded a few times. The chain couples TRBV2 to TRBJ2-1, with a tentative D call TRBD2 (6 bases). Between the trimmed V and J ends, which lost 7 bases and 1 base, there was a span of 14 bases. The CDR3 has 15 residues. Looked up from germline, CDR1 is SNHLY and CDR2 is FYNNEI. The DNA of the CDR3 is TGTGCCAGCACCCGGGGCAGCGGGTCCTACAATGAGCAGTTCTTC. As protein: CASTRGSGSYNEQFF.